The present T cell receptor beta chain was sequenced within a study of T-cell memory formation after mild COVID-19 (dated by TCRdb to the early 2020s). Describing the broader study: TCR sequence clusters from the two donors were largely donor specific. Two young, previously healthy adult volunteers, one female and one male, were included in the cohort. In two donors, T-cell clones that expanded and contracted after mild COVID-19 were followed by sequencing TCRalpha and TCRbeta repertoires longitudinally. Summary of the overall study and its limitations: The study included only two mild cases, and larger cohorts that include severe cases with pre-infection samples were judged to be necessary. Contracting CD4+ clones were found mainly in CM and EM memory subsets, while CD8+ clones were enriched in EMRA. SARS-CoV-2 specificity was not confirmed for the second-wave clones peaking on day 37. Clones contracting from day 15 to 85 had balanced CD4/CD8 phenotypes, while a second wave expanding from day 15 to 37 was biased towards CD4+. Some responding clones were found in pre-infection memory, which suggests that pre-existing cross-reactive memory T cells took part in the SARS-CoV-2 response.

Its CDR3 holds 16 amino acids, cysteine through phenylalanine. The only DNA kept is the CDR3, 48 bases in frame from the first base. The junction shows trimming of 3 bases on V and 2 bases on J, plus 15 bases between the germline ends. The germline V gene encodes CDR1 SGDLS and CDR2 YYNGEE. The data were produced on an Illumina NovaSeq 6000. TCRalpha and TCRbeta cDNA libraries were built by 5'RACE with constant-segment primers, adding sample barcodes and unique molecular identifiers. Trizol reagent was used to extract RNA from every sample. The libraries were amplified in two PCR steps, and the second step added a second sample barcode and Illumina TruSeq adapters. Sequencing of the libraries was done on an Illumina NovaSeq, producing 2 x 150 bp paired-end reads. The study's processing was this. Reads were demultiplexed and collapsed into UMI-guided consensus sequences with migec v1.2.7. With mixcr v2.1.11, UMI consensuses were aligned to TRA and TRB V and J templates and assembled into clonotypes. Expanded or contracted clonotypes were those called significant by both edgeR and NoisET, with noise models trained on biological replicates. For edgeR calls, a false discovery rate-adjusted p below 0.01 and a log2 fold-change threshold of 1 were applied. As an exploratory analysis of dynamics, max-normalized trajectories of the 1000 most abundant clonotypes were examined with PCA combined with hierarchical clustering. Separately sequenced CD4+ and CD8+ repertoires were used to assign the CD4 or CD8 phenotype of responding clones. In TCRdb, the public reads were trimmed at Q25 with fastp and aligned with MiXCR, with productive beta chains retained. CDR3 protein duplicates are merged, each entry listing the most common genes and DNA. V and J calls and clone size were set by TCRdb, not the authors. In all, the sample holds about 4,900 distinct CDR3 sequences, and less than 30% of those were seen once. Of the sample, more than 2% is held by the ten largest clones.

Ficoll-Paque density gradient centrifugation was used to isolate PBMCs. There are many counts of this clonotype. No antigen is known for it. Per-nucleotide qualities are absent, and no much larger clonotype sits a single base away. The chain uses TRBV9 and TRBJ1-3; matching of 5 bases hints at TRBD1 as the D gene. The clonotype originates from an adult who had mild COVID-19 (a few samples of this study predate the infection). The sample titles of this study are shuffled in the database, so cell type and time point are left out. The material sequenced was PBMCs or a T cell subset sorted from them (not recorded which). The DNA sequence follows: TGTGCCAGCAGCGCAGGGCACGGGGGGGCTGGAAACACCATATATTTT. Its product reads: CASSAGHGGAGNTIYF. Here the CDR3 is joined to the reference TRBV9 and TRBJ1-3 genes, and the full variable domain is: DSGVTQTPKHLITATGQRVTLRCSPRSGDLSVYWYQQSLDQGLQFLIQYYNGEERAKGNILERFSAQQFPDLHSELNLSSLELGDSALYFCASSAGHGGAGNTIYFGEGSWLTVV.